A selection of T cell receptor beta chains follows, all from one sample in a study of cytomegalovirus exposure and HLA in healthy donors. The data were produced by immunoSEQ multiplex PCR, yet TCRdb's version contains in-frame clones alone and is incomplete. The sample has about 170,000 clones; about four fifths are singletons. Sequences were obtained from PBMCs. All receptors come from a woman aged 45 to 65 in good health and CMV-seronegative. Both conserved end residues are part of each CDR3. D genes are given only for firm matches. Only some rows state a clone size, as once, few, many or a class for expanded clones.

abundance	v_gene	j_gene	d_gene	CDR3nt	CDR3aa
.	TRBV5-1	TRBJ1-1	TRBD1	TGCGCCAGCAAAATAACAGGGGGTAGGGAGAACACTGAAGCTTTCTTT	CASKITGGRENTEAFF
.	TRBV7-6	TRBJ1-1	TRBD1	TGTGCCAGCAGCTCGGGGACAGCCCTGTGGACTGAAGCTTTCTTT	CASSSGTALWTEAFF
.	TRBV11-2	TRBJ2-1	.	TGTGCCAGCAGCTTATTTCAGGGCTCCTACAATGAGCAGTTCTTC	CASSLFQGSYNEQFF
.	TRBV6-5	TRBJ2-1	TRBD2	TGTGCCAGCAGTTTTAGCGGGGGGCGGGGCAATGAGCAGTTCTTC	CASSFSGGRGNEQFF
.	TRBV18	TRBJ2-5	.	TGTGCCAGCTCACCACCGGCCAGTCAAGAGACCCAGTACTTC	CASSPPASQETQYF
few	TRBV7-9	TRBJ1-2	.	TGTGCCAGCAGCTTCGGGGAGGGGAACTATGGCTACACCTTC	CASSFGEGNYGYTF
.	TRBV7-9	TRBJ1-4	.	TGTGCCAGCAGCTTGTACAGGGTTAACTATGAAAAACTGTTTTTT	CASSLYRVNYEKLFF
.	TRBV5-1	TRBJ2-5	TRBD1	TGCGCCAGCAGCCACGGGACAGGTGTTCAAGAGACCCAGTACTTC	CASSHGTGVQETQYF
.	TRBV14	TRBJ1-4	TRBD1	TGTGCCAGCAGCCCTAGACAGGGGAGCTTAAATGAAAAACTGTTTTTT	CASSPRQGSLNEKLFF
.	TRBV25-1	TRBJ1-4	TRBD1	TGTGCCAGCAGCCAGGGGGGCATGTCACTGTTTTTT	CASSQGGMSLFF
.	TRBV5-1	TRBJ2-3	TRBD1	TGCGCCAGCAGCTCAGGGGGCTGGGAAACAGATACGCAGTATTTT	CASSSGGWETDTQYF
few	TRBV5-6	TRBJ2-7	TRBD2	TGTGCCAGCAGACTCAGGACTAGCGGCTCCTACGAGCAGTACTTC	CASRLRTSGSYEQYF
.	TRBV7-3	TRBJ2-2	.	TGTGCCAGCAGCTTATATTTCGGGAGCGAAAACACCGGGGAGCTGTTTTTT	CASSLYFGSENTGELFF
.	TRBV7-9	TRBJ2-5	.	TGTGCCAGCAGTCCGGTAGACAGAGAGACCCAGTACTTC	CASSPVDRETQYF
once	TRBV6-4	TRBJ1-4	.	TGTGCCAGCAGTGACAATTCCTTTGCAACTAATGAAAAACTGTTTTTT	CASSDNSFATNEKLFF
few	TRBV6-5	TRBJ2-7	.	TGTGCCAGCAGTGTCGCGGACGAGCAGTACTTC	CASSVADEQYF
.	TRBV7-2	TRBJ1-1	.	TGTGCCAGCAGCTTATGGTTAGAAACTGAAGCTTTCTTT	CASSLWLETEAFF
.	TRBV4-3	TRBJ2-2	TRBD2	TGCGCCAGCAGCCCCCGGGGAGCGGGAAACACCGGGGAGCTGTTTTTT	CASSPRGAGNTGELFF
once	TRBV27	TRBJ1-5	TRBD1	TGTGCCAGCAGTTTGGAGGGGGCGAGCGGTCAGCCCCAGCATTTT	CASSLEGASGQPQHF
.	TRBV6-5	TRBJ2-7	TRBD1	TGTGCCAGCAGTATCTCACAGGGGACATACGAGCAGTACTTC	CASSISQGTYEQYF
.	TRBV5-1	TRBJ1-6	TRBD1	TGCGCCAGCACGACAGGGGAGTACAATTCACCCCTCCACTTT	CASTTGEYNSPLHF
.	TRBV6-6	TRBJ2-7	TRBD1	TGTGCCAGCAGTCGCCCTCCGGGACCGAGGGGGCCGGACTTC	CASSRPPGPRGPDF
.	TRBV11-3	TRBJ2-1	.	TGTGCCAGCAGCTTAGAGTACAGGTCGAATGAGCAGTTCTTC	CASSLEYRSNEQFF
.	TRBV27	TRBJ2-3	.	TGTGCCAGCAGTTTATCGGGGCGCCTTAGCACAGATACGCAGTATTTT	CASSLSGRLSTDTQYF
.	TRBV5-1	TRBJ1-1	.	TGCGCCAGCAGCTTGTCATTATCGGGGAGGGCTGAAGCTTTCTTT	CASSLSLSGRAEAFF
few	TRBV5-8	TRBJ2-7	.	TGTGCCAGCAGCTTGGTAATAACACAGGTTTTC	CASSLVITQVF
.	TRBV29-1	TRBJ2-3	TRBD1	TGCAGCGTTTTCCCCGGGACAGGCACAGATACGCAGTATTTT	CSVFPGTGTDTQYF
.	TRBV19	TRBJ1-1	TRBD1	TGTGCCAGTAGTGGGGTCGGGACAGGGTTGCGTACTGAAGCTTTCTTT	CASSGVGTGLRTEAFF
.	TRBV11-2	TRBJ2-5	TRBD2	TGTGCCAGCACTGAGCGGGGGGGCCTAGAGACCCAGTACTTC	CASTERGGLETQYF
.	TRBV5-6	TRBJ1-1	.	TGTGCCAGCAGCTTACGGACACAGAACACTGAAGCTTTCTTT	CASSLRTQNTEAFF
.	TRBV9	TRBJ2-2	.	TGTGCCAGCAGCGCCGGAGGGGACACCGGGGAGCTGTTTTTT	CASSAGGDTGELFF
.	TRBV4-3	TRBJ2-5	.	TGCGCCAGCAGCCAAGATAGGAAAACAGCGGGCCACCAAGAGACCCAGTACTTC	CASSQDRKTAGHQETQYF
once	TRBV18	TRBJ2-4	TRBD1	TGTGCCAGCTCAGACCCGGGACAGGAAAACATTCAGTACTTC	CASSDPGQENIQYF
few	TRBV7-6	TRBJ2-3	.	TGTGCCAGCAGCCCCGTGGTGGGCTCTAGCACAGATACGCAGTATTTT	CASSPVVGSSTDTQYF
few	TRBV18	TRBJ2-1	TRBD1	TGTGCCAGCTCACCAAACCGGGACAGTTACAATGAGCAGTTCTTC	CASSPNRDSYNEQFF
.	TRBV5-1	TRBJ2-2	TRBD2	TGCGCCAGCACCCGGAGCACGGGGGGCACCGGGGAGCTGTTTTTT	CASTRSTGGTGELFF
.	TRBV9	TRBJ2-1	.	TGTGCCAGCAGCGTAGAGGGGGGGTGGGCTAGCGGAAACAATGAGCAGTTCTTC	CASSVEGGWASGNNEQFF
.	TRBV6-5	TRBJ1-2	.	TGTGCCAGCAGTTATTCTACAGGGAAAGGTGGCTACACCTTC	CASSYSTGKGGYTF
once	TRBV6-6	TRBJ1-2	TRBD1	TGTGCCAGCCTAGACAGGGGATCTGGGAACTATGGCTACACCTTC	CASLDRGSGNYGYTF
.	TRBV11-1	TRBJ2-1	TRBD2	TGTGCCAGCAGCTTGACTAGCGGGTCCTACAATGAGCAGTTCTTC	CASSLTSGSYNEQFF
.	TRBV5-6	TRBJ2-7	TRBD1	TGTGCCAGCAGCCGAATCCCCATGGGACAGGACTCCTACGAGCAGTACTTC	CASSRIPMGQDSYEQYF
few	TRBV6-5	TRBJ1-1	TRBD1	TGTGCCAGCAGCTCCTGGACAGGGGGGACTGAAGCTTTCTTT	CASSSWTGGTEAFF
.	TRBV28	TRBJ2-7	TRBD1	TGTGCCAGCAGTGATCCCCCGGGACAGGGGTCTTCTTACGAGCAGTACTTC	CASSDPPGQGSSYEQYF
.	TRBV6-5	TRBJ1-1	TRBD1	TGTGCCAGCACCCTGGGACAGGGGTACACTGAAGCTTTCTTT	CASTLGQGYTEAFF
.	TRBV19	TRBJ2-5	TRBD2	TGTGCCAGTAGCCGCGGGGGGGCTGGGGAGACCCAGTACTTC	CASSRGGAGETQYF
.	TRBV19	TRBJ2-6	.	TGTGCCAGTACCACGACAGGGAGGTCTGGGGCCAACGTCCTGACTTTC	CASTTTGRSGANVLTF
few	TRBV11-2	TRBJ1-6	TRBD1	TGTGCCAGCAGCTCCAACAGACAGGGGTATTTTTCACCCCTCCACTTT	CASSSNRQGYFSPLHF
few	TRBV7-2	TRBJ1-3	TRBD1	TGTGCCAGCAGCTTACGGGCCCAATCTACAGGGGGCGGTGGAAACACCATATATTTT	CASSLRAQSTGGGGNTIYF
.	TRBV4-2	TRBJ1-2	TRBD1	TGTGCCAGCAGCCCCCGGGACAGGGAGTATGGCTACACCTTC	CASSPRDREYGYTF